This is a list of T cell receptor beta chains from one sample in a study of regulatory T cells in long-lasting Graves disease. One entry per CDR3 protein, called by TCRdb with MiXCR from the multiplex PCR reads. The data contain some 600,000 distinct CDR3 sequences, roughly 16% of them singletons. This same sample was also part of a study on T cells in Graves' hyperthyroidism and ophthalmopathy.

The source material was peripheral blood mononuclear cells (PBMCs), sampled at new diagnosis, from a patient treated with antithyroid drugs. These receptors all come from a man between 18 and 35 years old with Graves disease. CDR3s include the opening cysteine and the closing phenylalanine or tryptophan. A D gene is named only where the DNA matches it firmly. For some rows the clone size is stated as once, few or many, or as a class when expanded; others skip it.

J	D	V	size	DNA	CDR3
TRBJ2-7	-	TRBV6-1	many	TGTGCCAGCAGGGGCCAAACTGCTAGCTCCTACGAGCAGTACTTC	CASRGQTASSYEQYF
TRBJ2-1	-	TRBV6-1	-	TGTGCCAGCAGGGGAGGGGACATAGCGGGACAGGCCTACGAGCAGTTCTTC	CASRGGDIAGQAYEQFF
TRBJ2-7	-	TRBV10-2	many	TGCGCCAGCAGTGTGGCGGATACATACGAGCAGTACTTC	CASSVADTYEQYF
TRBJ1-5	-	TRBV12-3/TRBV12-4	many	TGTGCCAGCACCCTACAGGGCAATCAGCCCCAGCATTTT	CASTLQGNQPQHF
TRBJ2-3	-	TRBV19	-	TGTGCCAGTAGTTTACACCCGGGACTTCGCACAGATACGCAGTATTTT	CASSLHPGLRTDTQYF
TRBJ1-5	TRBD1	TRBV20-1	few	TGCAGTGCTAGAAAGCCGGGACAGGGCTCTCAGCCCCAGCATTTT	CSARKPGQGSQPQHF
TRBJ1-1	-	TRBV28	-	TGTGCCAGCAGCCCGATGGACGGTCCTAGGAGGATCACTGAAGCTTTCTTT	CASSPMDGPRRITEAFF
TRBJ1-2	-	TRBV6-2/TRBV6-3	-	TGTGCCAGCAGTTCTAACCCCGGGACCTACTATGGCTACACCTTC	CASSSNPGTYYGYTF
TRBJ2-7	-	TRBV6-1	many	TGTGCCAGCAGTGAAGCGCCTCGGACAGCCTACGAGCAGTACTTC	CASSEAPRTAYEQYF
TRBJ1-4	-	TRBV9	-	TGTGCCAGCAGCGTAGATTTCAAACTGGGAGAAAAACTGTTTTTT	CASSVDFKLGEKLFF
TRBJ2-3	TRBD1	TRBV9	-	TGTGCCAGCAGCCCCAGGCCGGACAGGGGGTCCGATACGCAGTATTTT	CASSPRPDRGSDTQYF
TRBJ2-1	TRBD2	TRBV2	once	TGTGCCAGCAGCCGGACTAGCGGGAGGCCAACCTACAATGAGCAGTTCTTC	CASSRTSGRPTYNEQFF
TRBJ2-2	TRBD1	TRBV24-1	-	TGTGCCACCCTCCGGACAGGGAACACCGGGGAGCTGTTTTTT	CATLRTGNTGELFF
TRBJ1-1	-	TRBV6-1	-	TGTGCCAGCAGTGATGGTTCCGGGACCCTCGAAGCTTTCTTT	CASSDGSGTLEAFF
TRBJ2-7	-	TRBV29-1	-	TGCAGCACTGCCGGGACCAGCTACGAGCAGTACTTC	CSTAGTSYEQYF
TRBJ2-7	-	TRBV30	-	TGTGCCTGGAGTGTACTTGACGGGGAACAACCCGACTCCTACGAGCAGTACTTC	CAWSVLDGEQPDSYEQYF
TRBJ2-1	TRBD1	TRBV6-1	many	TGTGCCAGCAGCGCCGACAGGGCATACAATGAGCAGTTCTTC	CASSADRAYNEQFF
TRBJ1-2	-	TRBV5-1	few	TGCGCCAGCAGCCCGGAAGGGACATCGAAGGGCTACACCTTC	CASSPEGTSKGYTF
TRBJ2-1	TRBD2	TRBV14	many	TGTGCCAGCAGCCCCGGACTAGCGGAGCGAAGACCCAACAATGAGCAGTTCTTC	CASSPGLAERRPNNEQFF
TRBJ2-1	-	TRBV7-8	many	TGTGCCAGCAGCCCCACCGGCGGCTACTACAATGAGCAGTTCTTC	CASSPTGGYYNEQFF
TRBJ2-1	TRBD2	TRBV20-1	-	TGCAGTGCTCCTAGGTCGCTAGCGGGAGGTGATGAGCAGTTCTTC	CSAPRSLAGGDEQFF
TRBJ2-4	-	TRBV5-1	-	TGCGCCAGCAGTGTCGCCGAGAACGGGATCCCCGCCAAAAACATTCAGTACTTC	CASSVAENGIPAKNIQYF
TRBJ1-1	-	TRBV12-3/TRBV12-4	many	TGTGCCAGCAGGAACCTTGGGGGCCCTGAAGCTTTCTTT	CASRNLGGPEAFF
TRBJ1-1	-	TRBV20-1	few	TGCAGTGCTAGAGTTTCCGAGGGTGTGGGTGAAGCTTTCTTT	CSARVSEGVGEAFF
TRBJ2-7	TRBD2	TRBV14	many	TGTGCCAGCAGCCAACCCGGGAGGACTCCCTACGAGCAGTACTTC	CASSQPGRTPYEQYF
TRBJ1-1	-	TRBV12-3/TRBV12-4	many	TGTGCCAGCAGTTTGGGCGTCGTTAACACTGAAGCTTTCTTT	CASSLGVVNTEAFF
TRBJ2-1	-	TRBV20-1	-	TGCAGTGCTAACGGTGGCAATGAGCAGTTCTTC	CSANGGNEQFF
TRBJ2-3	TRBD2	TRBV20-1	many	TGCAGTGCTAGGGAGGGTACAGCGGGAGGCACAGATACGCAGTATTTT	CSAREGTAGGTDTQYF
TRBJ2-1	-	TRBV10-3	many	TGTGCCATCAGTGGGATGGGGGTGCATGAGCAGTTCTTC	CAISGMGVHEQFF
TRBJ2-3	-	TRBV5-1	many	TGCGCCAGCAGCTTCTTAGCGGCGGGTCCAGATACGCAGTATTTT	CASSFLAAGPDTQYF
TRBJ2-7	TRBD1	TRBV20-1	many	TGCAGTGCTTCCACAGGGGCATCCTACGAGCAGTACTTC	CSASTGASYEQYF
TRBJ2-5	-	TRBV2	-	TGTGCCAGCATAGGGCCCACCACTGGGGAGACCCAGTACTTC	CASIGPTTGETQYF
TRBJ1-1	-	TRBV27	few	TGTGCCAGCAGTCAACTTGACGGGACGGGTTTGAACACTGAAGCTTTCTTT	CASSQLDGTGLNTEAFF
TRBJ1-2	-	TRBV3-1	many	TGTGCCAGCAGACCAAGAGGGGGTGGCTACACCTTC	CASRPRGGGYTF
TRBJ2-1	-	TRBV7-9	few	TGTGCCAGCAGCTCCGGAGGTTTGGCCGGACTTTACAATGAGCAGTTCTTC	CASSSGGLAGLYNEQFF
TRBJ1-6	-	TRBV27	many	TGTGCCAGCAGTCGTCAGGGGATCTATAATTCACCCCTCCACTTT	CASSRQGIYNSPLHF
TRBJ1-4	-	TRBV5-1	many	TGTGCCAGCAGCTTCGGGTCCCAGTACACAACTAATGAAAAACTGTTTTTT	CASSFGSQYTTNEKLFF
TRBJ2-1	TRBD2	TRBV10-3	many	TGTGCCATCAGTGCCTCCGGGACTAGCGGGAGCAATGAGCAGTTCTTC	CAISASGTSGSNEQFF
TRBJ2-1	TRBD2	TRBV6-1	-	TGTGCCAGCAGGAAAGCGGGAGAGAGGGCCTACAATGAGCAGTTCTTC	CASRKAGERAYNEQFF
TRBJ1-6	-	TRBV20-1	-	TGCAGTGCTAGAGCAGGGGACTATAATTCACCCCTCCACTTT	CSARAGDYNSPLHF
TRBJ2-1	-	TRBV7-8	many	TGTGCCAGCAGCTCCGTCTATCGTGGGGACAATGAGCAGTTCTTC	CASSSVYRGDNEQFF
TRBJ2-7	-	TRBV7-2	many	TGTGCCAGCAGCTTAAGTCAGCAGGCCTACGAGCAGTACTTC	CASSLSQQAYEQYF
TRBJ2-7	-	TRBV11-2	-	TGTGCCAGCAGTACAACCAAGAGCTCCTACGAGCAGTACTTC	CASSTTKSSYEQYF
TRBJ2-1	TRBD2	TRBV5-1	-	TGCGCCAGCAGAGTAGCGGGAGCTTACAATGAGCAGTTCTTC	CASRVAGAYNEQFF